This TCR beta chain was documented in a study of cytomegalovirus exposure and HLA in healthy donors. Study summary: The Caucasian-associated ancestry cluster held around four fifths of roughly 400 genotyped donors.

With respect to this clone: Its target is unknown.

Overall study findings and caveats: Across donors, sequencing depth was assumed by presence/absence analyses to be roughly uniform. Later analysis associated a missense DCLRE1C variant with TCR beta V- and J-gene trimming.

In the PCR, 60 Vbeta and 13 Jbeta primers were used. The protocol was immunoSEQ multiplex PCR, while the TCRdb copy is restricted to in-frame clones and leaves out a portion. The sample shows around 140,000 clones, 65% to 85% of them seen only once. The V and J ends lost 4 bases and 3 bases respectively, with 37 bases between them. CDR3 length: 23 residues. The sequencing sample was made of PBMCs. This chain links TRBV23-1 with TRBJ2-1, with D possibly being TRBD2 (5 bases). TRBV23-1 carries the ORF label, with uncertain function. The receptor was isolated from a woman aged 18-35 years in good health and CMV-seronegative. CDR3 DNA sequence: TGCGCCAGCAGTCCCCCGGGTACCTATTTGTCCCCCGTTCTGGGAGAGGGCTACAATGAGCAGTTCTTC. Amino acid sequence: CASSPPGTYLSPVLGEGYNEQFF.